This TCR beta chain is from a study of T cells in Graves' hyperthyroidism and ophthalmopathy (dated by TCRdb to the late 2010s). With regard to the full study: Peripheral blood samples were taken at the time of initial diagnosis, prior to any treatment. In addition, the study compared T-cell repertoires in thyroid tissue and in blood from five or six Graves' hyperthyroidism patients. The roughly 91 discovery patients were randomly split 7:3 into training and test sets. An independent validation cohort of about 20 hyperthyroidism patients and roughly 16 patients who later progressed to ophthalmopathy tested prospective prediction of ophthalmopathy. According to the paper, TCR Vbeta CDR3 sequencing was carried out on approximately 140 peripheral blood samples, which came from fewer than 50 ophthalmopathy, approximately 78 hyperthyroidism and some 17 progressor patients. Once sampling was done, hyperthyroidism patients were given methimazole at a starting dose of 30 mg daily, whereas ophthalmopathy patients were given high-dose intravenous methylprednisolone. To identify TCR V-J signatures that set the groups apart, the researchers used a discovery cohort of 100 patients, made up of around 42 with Graves' ophthalmopathy and 55 to 65 with stable Graves' hyperthyroidism. What the study reported, not specific to this receptor: Sample size was not statistically predetermined, and blinding of investigators to group allocation was not performed. In cross-validation, a model built on a 13 V-J signature told ophthalmopathy apart from stable hyperthyroidism with 87.88% sensitivity and 81% to 82% specificity, and in testing the same model reached 80%/75%. Most expanded thyroid clonotypes (frequency above 0.001) were also detected in blood, suggesting blood repertoires may reflect thyroid immune responses. In validation, the model predicted progression to ophthalmopathy a median of about 6.5 months before onset, with around 70% sensitivity and 72.22% specificity.

The CDR3 measures 16 amino acids from cysteine to phenylalanine. Solely the CDR3 DNA is kept, with 48 bases framed from the first base. Relative to germline, V is missing 5 bases and J is missing 0 bases, with 10 bases of the junction outside any gene match. This clonotype was picked up many times. This receptor's antigen is unknown. One base away there is no much larger clone; base qualities are not given. A patient counted as having stable Graves' hyperthyroidism if no progression to ophthalmopathy occurred over 18 months of follow-up. Hyperthyroidism patients were newly diagnosed, had a disease duration of under 2 months, and were aged 18 to 65 years. Exclusion was applied to patients with uncontrolled infections, other autoimmune diseases, pregnancy or lactation. Clinical symptoms, serum thyroxine and TRAb, thyroid ultrasound, and orbital computed tomography formed the basis for the diagnoses. Ficoll-Paque density gradient centrifugation was used to isolate PBMCs from around 10 ml of fresh peripheral blood. Trizol reagent was used to extract total RNA, and RNA quality was then checked on an Agilent 2100 Bioanalyzer.

The TCR beta CDR3 regions were amplified from RNA transcripts. The first round of RT-PCR for the TCR CDR3 was performed with the HTBI primer set and the Qiagen OneStep RT-PCR kit. Libraries were constructed in a second round of multiplex PCR, after which size selection and purification were performed. Libraries were sequenced paired-end with 100 bp reads on an Illumina HiSeq2000. The paper's processing steps were these. Raw data were processed with SOAPnuke, discarding reads with adapters, uncalled bases, mean Phred below 15, or no exact constant-primer or identifier match. COPE v1.2.5 was used to merge the high-quality paired reads, and each unique nucleotide sequence was defined as a clonotype. MiTCR v1.1 was used to align the clonotypes against IMGT TRBV, TRBD and TRBJ reference segments. Analysis was restricted to V-J combinations with a frequency above 0.0001, which covered 99% to 99.2% of repertoires. The TCS score was defined as F50 (clonal expansion) divided by E x V (chaos), with BLOSUM62-based TCRdist calculated between CDR3 peptides within each V-J. Welch's t-statistics and random forest reduced 514 V-J features to around 14, which were used in a naive Bayes classifier (R e1071). The public reads were run again by TCRdb, first through fastp at Q25 and then through MiXCR, and only productive beta chains were kept. Rows are unified per CDR3 protein, each entry keeping the most common DNA and genes. The V and J calls reflect TCRdb's pipeline rather than the authors' work. The sample profile shows roughly 700,000 distinct CDR3 sequences; 14% of them were found once. The biggest ten clones account for more than 8.5% of the sample.

Specimen: blood. The clonotype comes from a young woman with Graves' hyperthyroidism. The rearrangement joined TRBV12-3 or TRBV12-4 to TRBJ2-7; TRBD1 fits 7 bases in the junction. The DNA sequence is TGTGCCAGCAGTCCAGACGGACAGGTGTTCTCCTACGAGCAGTACTTC. It encodes CASSPDGQVFSYEQYF.